This is a list of T cell receptor beta chains from one sample in a study of CD8 T cells in ankylosing spondylitis. One entry per CDR3 protein results from TCRdb running MiXCR on the 5' RACE reads. The repertoire holds 250,000 or so distinct CDR3 sequences, with 9.5% to 12% as singletons. The sample was blood, either unsorted or a sorted T cell fraction (not recorded which). The receptors were gathered from a male donor with ankylosing spondylitis or in good health (not recorded which). The conserved cysteine and the conserved F or W are not part of the CDR3 here. Each record gives: V gene, D gene, CDR3 protein. A D gene is named only where the DNA matches it firmly.

>TRBV12-3/TRBV12-4|TRBD2
ASRTSGTKTEAYNEQF
>TRBV29-1|NA
SVVQAADNEQF
>TRBV20-1|NA
SASLGSSYNSPLH
>TRBV2|NA
ASGQNLYEQY
>TRBV10-2|NA
ASSERVASYNEQF
>TRBV7-2|TRBD2
ASTFGGSSYNEQF
>TRBV10-3|NA
AITQGGGELF
>TRBV5-1|NA
ASSLTANTGELF
>TRBV6-5|TRBD1
ASSYWETGVETQY
>TRBV10-3|NA
AISESSGFSSYNEQF
>TRBV20-1|TRBD2
SARDPWGGDRYEQY
>TRBV5-1|NA
ASSSILAPWLVDTQY
>TRBV7-6|NA
ASSPGSNHPGNTEAF
>TRBV11-2|TRBD2
ASSFSGTSGSEQF
>TRBV20-1|TRBD2
SARTLAGEYNEQF
>TRBV28|NA
ASSSPKRGPGNTIY
>TRBV25-1|TRBD1
ASSGQGNQNEQF
>TRBV6-1|NA
ASSHVHGAPYEQY
>TRBV7-9|NA
ASIPQGTYGYT
>TRBV12-3/TRBV12-4|NA
ASTPREGVEKLF
>TRBV24-1|NA
ATSNRGDTQY
>TRBV2|TRBD2
ASMGGRAVENEQF
>TRBV11-2|NA
TSSFADHQPQH
>TRBV7-2|TRBD2
ASSLGGLAGGRVTQY
>TRBV12-3/TRBV12-4|NA
ASSLGSRTEAF
>TRBV18|NA
ASSLTIQVRNTEAF
>TRBV7-2|NA
ASRLGPPVTEAF
>TRBV20-1|NA
SARSHPVGEQY
>TRBV5-5|TRBD1
ASEHRDRVNEQF
>TRBV7-9|NA
ASSHRQGLPNEKLF
>TRBV2|NA
ASSGLDSSMQNEQF
>TRBV7-2|NA
ASSLGAASSTDTQY
>TRBV20-1|NA
SAYGPDGTDTQY
>TRBV2|NA
ASNFGLSTNEKLF
>TRBV7-9|NA
ASSLSLDPSGEQF
>TRBV20-1|TRBD2
SAREPPGTSGGVQNIQY
>TRBV12-3/TRBV12-4|NA
ASSTDFRSYNEQF
>TRBV15|TRBD1
ATSSGDRGGNTIY
>TRBV21-1|NA
ASPRRGGDTEAF
>TRBV6-5|NA
ASSYRDLNTGELF
>TRBV20-1|NA
SARRTADTEAF
>TRBV6-1|TRBD2
ASSGRLAAYNEQF
>TRBV9|TRBD2
ASSAPGLATPEQY
>TRBV5-1|NA
ASSLDPQAAGELF
>TRBV20-1|TRBD1
SARSGGPWDTQY
>TRBV7-2|NA
ASSSQGVANTEAF
>TRBV7-2|NA
ASSLPRAAYGYT
>TRBV12-3/TRBV12-4|NA
ASSLGQVNEKLF
>TRBV2|TRBD2
ASTDGGARETQY
>TRBV20-1|NA
SAKRRWGSGSTNEKLF
>TRBV4-2|NA
ASSQERGQMDTDTQY
>TRBV7-2|TRBD2
ASSLHWTREETQY
>TRBV20-1|TRBD2
SAPSSGGGPEQF
>TRBV20-1|NA
SANTGNGETQY
>TRBV20-1|TRBD1
SARVGDRGTEAF
>TRBV5-1|TRBD1
ASSRTGGGWTGELF
>TRBV12-3/TRBV12-4|NA
ASTGYSNQPQH
>TRBV27|NA
ASSLTPTVKGGGYT
>TRBV5-1|NA
ASSLELLSGYT